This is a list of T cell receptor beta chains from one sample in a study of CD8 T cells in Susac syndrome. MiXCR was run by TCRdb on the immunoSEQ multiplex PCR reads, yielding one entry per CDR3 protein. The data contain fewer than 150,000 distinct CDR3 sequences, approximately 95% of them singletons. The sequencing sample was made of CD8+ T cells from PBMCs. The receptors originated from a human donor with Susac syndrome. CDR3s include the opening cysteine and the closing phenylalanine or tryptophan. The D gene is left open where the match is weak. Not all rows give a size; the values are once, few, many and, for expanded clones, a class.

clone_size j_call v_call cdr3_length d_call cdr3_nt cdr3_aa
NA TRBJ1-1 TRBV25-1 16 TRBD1 TGTGCCAGCAGTGAATACTGGACAGGGGAGAACACTGAAGCTTTCTTT CASSEYWTGENTEAFF
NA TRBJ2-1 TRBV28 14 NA TGTGCCAGCACCTACACCAATGCGGCCAATGAGCAGTTCTTC CASTYTNAANEQFF
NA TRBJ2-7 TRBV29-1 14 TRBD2 TGCAGCGTCGCCTTAGCGGGAGGCTCCTACGAGCAGTACTTC CSVALAGGSYEQYF
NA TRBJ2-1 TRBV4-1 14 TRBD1 TGCGCCAGCTCTCAACAGGGGCAGTGGAATGAGCAGTTCTTC CASSQQGQWNEQFF
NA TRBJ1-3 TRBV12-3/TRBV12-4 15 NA TGTGCCAGCAACCTCCCCGGTGGAGGTGGAAACACCATATATTTT CASNLPGGGGNTIYF
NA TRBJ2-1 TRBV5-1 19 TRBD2 TGCGCCAGCAGCCCCAAGCTATTCGGGCGGGAGTCGGGGAACAATGAGCAGTTCTTC CASSPKLFGRESGNNEQFF
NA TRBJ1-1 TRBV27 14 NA TGTGCCAGCAGTTTCGCGGGGAGGAACACTGAAGCTTTCTTT CASSFAGRNTEAFF
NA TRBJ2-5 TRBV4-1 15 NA TGCGCCAGCAGCGCGGTCTTCGGGGAACAAGAGACCCAGTACTTC CASSAVFGEQETQYF
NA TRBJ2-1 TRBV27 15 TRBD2 TGTGCCAGCACCCAACTAGCGGGCTCCTACAATGAGCAGTTCTTC CASTQLAGSYNEQFF
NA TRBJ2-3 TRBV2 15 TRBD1 TGTGCCAGCAGTTTATATCGACAGGGGGAGGATACGCAGTATTTT CASSLYRQGEDTQYF
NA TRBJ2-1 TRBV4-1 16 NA TGCGCCAGCAGCCCCGGGTTGGCAGAAGGTTACAATGAGCAGTTCTTC CASSPGLAEGYNEQFF
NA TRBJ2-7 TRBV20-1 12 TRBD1 TGCAGTGCAAGGACAGGGAACTACGAGCAGTACTTC CSARTGNYEQYF
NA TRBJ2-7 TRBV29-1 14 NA TGCAGCGCCTCGGACACCGACTCCCCCTACGAGCAGTACTTC CSASDTDSPYEQYF
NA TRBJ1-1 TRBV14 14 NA TGTGCCAGCAGCCAAGGTTGGGGGGGCACTGAAGCTTTCTTT CASSQGWGGTEAFF
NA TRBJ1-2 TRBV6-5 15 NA TGTGCCAGCAGCTCCGGAGGCGCGAGTAACTATGGCTACACCTTC CASSSGGASNYGYTF
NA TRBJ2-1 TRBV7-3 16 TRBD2 TGTGCCAGCAGCGATTCTAGCGGGAGTTCCTACAATGAGCAGTTCTTC CASSDSSGSSYNEQFF
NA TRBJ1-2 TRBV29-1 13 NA TGCAGCGTTGAAGACATCCCCGAGGCTGGCTACACCTTC CSVEDIPEAGYTF
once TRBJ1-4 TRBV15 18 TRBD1 TGTGCCACCAGCAGAGATGATCGGGACAGGGGTTGGAATGAAAAACTGTTTTTT CATSRDDRDRGWNEKLFF
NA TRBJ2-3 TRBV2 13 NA TGTGCCAGCAGTAGACCTAGCACAGATACGCAGTATTTT CASSRPSTDTQYF
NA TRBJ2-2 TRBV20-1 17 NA TGCAGTGCTAGTTCGCTCGATTGGAGAGAGAACACCGGGGAGCTGTTTTTT CSASSLDWRENTGELFF
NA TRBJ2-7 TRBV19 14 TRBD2 TGTGCCAGTAAAGGGACTAGCGGGTTTTACGAGCAGTACTTC CASKGTSGFYEQYF
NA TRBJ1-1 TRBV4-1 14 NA TGCGCCAGCAGCCAAACGACAGCTTTGTCTGAAGCTTTCTTT CASSQTTALSEAFF
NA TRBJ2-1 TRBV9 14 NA TGTGCCAGCAGCGTAGGGCTAGTTAGTCCCGATCGGTTCTTC CASSVGLVSPDRFF
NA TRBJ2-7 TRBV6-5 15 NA TGTGCCAGCAGTTACTCGAGTGCAGGTCCTGACGAGCAGTACTTC CASSYSSAGPDEQYF
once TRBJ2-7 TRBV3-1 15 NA TGTGCCAGCAGCCATTATCCCGGACCAACCTACGAGCAGTACTTC CASSHYPGPTYEQYF
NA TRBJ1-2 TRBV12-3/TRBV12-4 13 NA TGTGCCAGCAGTCAACCTGGGAACTATGGCTACACCTTC CASSQPGNYGYTF
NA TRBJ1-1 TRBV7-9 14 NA TGTGCCAGCAGCTACCCGGACAGGAACACTGAAGCTTTCTTT CASSYPDRNTEAFF
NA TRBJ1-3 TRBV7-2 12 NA TGTGCCAGCAGCTCGACGGGAAACACCATATATTTT CASSSTGNTIYF
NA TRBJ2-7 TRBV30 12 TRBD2 TGTGCCTGGACCACCGGCGGGGGCGAGCAGTACTTC CAWTTGGGEQYF
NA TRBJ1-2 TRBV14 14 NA TGTGCCAGCAGCCAAGAATTCTCAGACTATGGCTACACCTTC CASSQEFSDYGYTF
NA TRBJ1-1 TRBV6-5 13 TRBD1 TGTGCCAGCAGTTTGGACAGGGCGACTGAAGCTTTCTTT CASSLDRATEAFF
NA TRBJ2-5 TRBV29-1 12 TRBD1 TGCAGCGTTGTAGGGGGCATAGAGACCCAGTACTTC CSVVGGIETQYF
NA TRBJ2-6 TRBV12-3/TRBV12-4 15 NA TGTGCCAGCAGTTACAGAGACGCTGGGGCCAACGTCCTGACTTTC CASSYRDAGANVLTF
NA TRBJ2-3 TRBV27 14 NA TGTGCCAGCAGTCATACTGGGTCCTCAGATACGCAGTATTTT CASSHTGSSDTQYF
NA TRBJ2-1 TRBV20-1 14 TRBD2 TGCAGTGCCCGACTAGCGGGATTGGGGGATGAGCAGTTCTTC CSARLAGLGDEQFF
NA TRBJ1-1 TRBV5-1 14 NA TGCGCCAGCAGCCCCGCAGGATCGAACACTGAAGCTTTCTTT CASSPAGSNTEAFF
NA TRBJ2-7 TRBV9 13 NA TGTGCCAGCAGCACGGGACGGAACTACGAGCAGTACTTC CASSTGRNYEQYF
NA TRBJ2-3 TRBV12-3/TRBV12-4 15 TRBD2 TGTGCCAGCAGTCCACTAGCGGGAGCTTTGGATACGCAGTATTTT CASSPLAGALDTQYF
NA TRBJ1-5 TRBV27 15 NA TGTGCCAGCAGCCCGACTACTGGGGGCAATCAGCCCCAGCATTTT CASSPTTGGNQPQHF
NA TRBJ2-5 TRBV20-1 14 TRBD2 TGCAGTGCTAGAGATCTTAGACTAGCAGAGACCCAGTACTTC CSARDLRLAETQYF
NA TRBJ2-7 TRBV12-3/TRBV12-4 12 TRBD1 TGTGCCAGCAGTCCTGACAGGGCGGTGCAGTACTTC CASSPDRAVQYF
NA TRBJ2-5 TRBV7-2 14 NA TGTGCCAGCAGCTTGGTCAGCAACCAAGAGACCCAGTACTTC CASSLVSNQETQYF
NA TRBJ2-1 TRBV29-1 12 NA TGCAGCGTTGCTGTCCTGGGCAATGAGCAGTTCTTC CSVAVLGNEQFF
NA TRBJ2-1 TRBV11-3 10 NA TGTGCCACCACGGGAGCAAGGCAGTTCTTC CATTGARQFF
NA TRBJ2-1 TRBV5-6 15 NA TGTGCCAGCAGTAATGACCAGAGCTCCTACAATGAGCAGTTCTTC CASSNDQSSYNEQFF
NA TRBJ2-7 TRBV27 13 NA TGTGCCAGCAGTTTCTTTCCCGACTACGAGCAGTACTTC CASSFFPDYEQYF
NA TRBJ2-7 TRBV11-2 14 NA TGTGCCAGCAGCGTACCTGACAGCTCCTACGAGCAGTACTTC CASSVPDSSYEQYF
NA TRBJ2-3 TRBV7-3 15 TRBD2 TGTGCCAGCAGCTTACTAGCGGGGAGCACAGATACGCAGTATTTT CASSLLAGSTDTQYF
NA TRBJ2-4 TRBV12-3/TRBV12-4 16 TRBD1 TGTGCCAGCAGCCCGGGACAGGGGACAATGCCGGACATTCAGTACTTC CASSPGQGTMPDIQYF
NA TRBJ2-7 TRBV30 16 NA TGTGCCTGGAGCGTTCGATGGGGCAGGGAGGAGTGCGAGCAGTACTTC CAWSVRWGREECEQYF
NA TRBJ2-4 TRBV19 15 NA TGTGCCAGTAGTGTACCCGGGAGTTCGGGAAACATTCAGTACTTC CASSVPGSSGNIQYF
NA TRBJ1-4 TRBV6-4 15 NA TGTGCCAGCAGTGCTACTTATGATGCAAATGAAAAACTGTTTTTT CASSATYDANEKLFF
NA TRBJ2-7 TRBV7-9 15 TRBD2 TGTGCCAGCAGCTTAGGCGGGGGAAGCTCCTACGAGCAGTACTTC CASSLGGGSSYEQYF
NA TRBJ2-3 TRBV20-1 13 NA TGCAGTGCCGCGACCCAGCAAGAAGATACGCAGTATTTT CSAATQQEDTQYF